The count of the clone carrying this TCR beta chain is one. Clones were read by immunoSEQ multiplex PCR, and TCRdb kept only the in-frame ones, dropping some. Of about 480,000 clones listed, 85% to 90% are singletons. All enrollees were about 18 to 89 years old and from 25 or so US areas. Cohorts were determined from participant-reported clinical history. Recovery among Cohort 3 donors was established by two negative PCRs, clearance, or symptom resolution. The CDR3 runs 15 residues. After removal of 5 bases from V and 5 bases from J, the junction contained 6 bases not matched to a gene. Germline values: CDR1 SGHTA, CDR2 FQGNSA. The entry originates in a study of blood T cell repertoires in COVID-19. The overall study: Sample material is recorded as cDNA or gDNA derived from T cells, B-cell-depleted T cells, or PBMCs.

This chain connects TRBV7-2 to TRBJ1-6; 7 positions match TRBD1. This clonotype was sampled from a woman aged 40 to 55 who had recovered from COVID-19. Specimen: PBMCs or T cells enriched from blood (not recorded which). The CDR3 here is CASSGRQGDNSPLHF. CDR3 nucleotides: TGTGCCAGCAGCGGGAGACAGGGCGATAATTCACCCCTCCACTTT.